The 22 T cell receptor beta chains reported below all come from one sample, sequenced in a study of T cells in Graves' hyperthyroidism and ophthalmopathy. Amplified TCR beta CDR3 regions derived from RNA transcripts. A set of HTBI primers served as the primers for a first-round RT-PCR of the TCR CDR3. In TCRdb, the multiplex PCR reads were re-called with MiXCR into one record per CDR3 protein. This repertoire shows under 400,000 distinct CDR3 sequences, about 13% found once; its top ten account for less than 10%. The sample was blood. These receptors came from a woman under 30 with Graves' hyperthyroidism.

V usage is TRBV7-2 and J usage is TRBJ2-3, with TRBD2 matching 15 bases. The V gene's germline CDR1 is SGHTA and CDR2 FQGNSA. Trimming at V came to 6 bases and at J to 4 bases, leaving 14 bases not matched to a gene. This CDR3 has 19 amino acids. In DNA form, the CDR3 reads TGTGCCAGCAGAGAGGGCGGACTAGCGGGGGGGTCAGTCGCAGATACGCAGTATTTT. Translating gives CASREGGLAGGSVADTQYF.

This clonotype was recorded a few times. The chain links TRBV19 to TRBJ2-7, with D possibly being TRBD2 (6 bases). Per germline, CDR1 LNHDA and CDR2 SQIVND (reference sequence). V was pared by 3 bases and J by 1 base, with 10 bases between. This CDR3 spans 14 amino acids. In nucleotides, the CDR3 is TGTGCCAGTAGTATCCAGGGAGGATCCTACGAGCAGTACTTC. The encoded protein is CASSIQGGSYEQYF.

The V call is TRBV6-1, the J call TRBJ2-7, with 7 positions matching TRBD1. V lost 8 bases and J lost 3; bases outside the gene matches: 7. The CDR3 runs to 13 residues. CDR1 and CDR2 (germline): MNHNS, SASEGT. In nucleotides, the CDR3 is TGTGCCAGCGAACCGGGACAGCTCTACGAGCAGTACTTC. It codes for CASEPGQLYEQYF.

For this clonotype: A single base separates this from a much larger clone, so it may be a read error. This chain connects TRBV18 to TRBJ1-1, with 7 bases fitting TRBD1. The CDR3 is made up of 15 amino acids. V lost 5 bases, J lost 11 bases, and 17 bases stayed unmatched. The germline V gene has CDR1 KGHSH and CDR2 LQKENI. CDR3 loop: CASSSRESPGTVAFF. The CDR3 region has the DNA TGTGCCAGCTCATCACGGGAGTCCCCTGGGACAGTGGCTTTCTTT. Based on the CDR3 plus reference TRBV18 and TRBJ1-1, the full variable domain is NAGVMQNPRHLVRRRGQEARLRCSPMKGHSHVYWYRQLPEEGLKFMVYLQKENIIDESGMPKERFSAEFPKEGPSILRIQQVVRGDSAAYFCASSSRESPGTVAFFGQGTRLTVV.

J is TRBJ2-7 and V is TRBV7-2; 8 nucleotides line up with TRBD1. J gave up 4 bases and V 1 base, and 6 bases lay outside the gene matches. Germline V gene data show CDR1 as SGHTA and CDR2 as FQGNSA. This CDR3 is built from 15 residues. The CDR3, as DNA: TGTGCCAGCAGCTTAGGGTCAGGGGGCCAGTACGAGCAGTACTTC. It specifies CASSLGSGGQYEQYF.

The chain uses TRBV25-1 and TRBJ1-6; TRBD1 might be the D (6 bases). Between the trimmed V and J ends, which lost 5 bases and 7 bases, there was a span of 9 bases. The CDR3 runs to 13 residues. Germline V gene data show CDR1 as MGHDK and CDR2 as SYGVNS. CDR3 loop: CASSPGANSPLHF. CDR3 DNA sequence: TGTGCCAGCAGTCCAGGGGCCAATTCACCCCTCCACTTT. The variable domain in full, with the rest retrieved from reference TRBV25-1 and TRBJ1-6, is EADIYQTPRYLVIGTGKKITLECSQTMGHDKMYWYQQDPGMELHLIHYSYGVNSTEKGDLSSESTVSRIRTEHFPLTLESARPSHTSQYLCASSPGANSPLHFGNGTRLTVT.

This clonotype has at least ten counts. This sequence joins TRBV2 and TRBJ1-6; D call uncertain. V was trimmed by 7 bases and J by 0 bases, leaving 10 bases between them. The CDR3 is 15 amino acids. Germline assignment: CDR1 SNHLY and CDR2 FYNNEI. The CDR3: CASMSQSSYNSPLHF. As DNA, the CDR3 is TGTGCCAGCATGTCACAGAGCTCCTATAATTCACCCCTCCACTTT.

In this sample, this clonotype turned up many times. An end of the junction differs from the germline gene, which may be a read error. The CDR3 DNA reads TGTGCCAGCAGCCTAGCGGGAGGAGAAGAGACCCAGTACTTC. Amino acids: CASSLAGGEETQYF. This chain connects TRBV7-2 to TRBJ2-5, with 11 bases that match TRBD2. Per germline, CDR1 SGHTA and CDR2 FQGNSA. The CDR3 consists of 14 residues.

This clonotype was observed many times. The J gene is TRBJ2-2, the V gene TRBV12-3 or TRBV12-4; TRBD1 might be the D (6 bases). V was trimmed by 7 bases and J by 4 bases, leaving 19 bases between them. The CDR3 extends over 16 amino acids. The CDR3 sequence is CASTFSGALITGELFF. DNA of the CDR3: TGTGCCAGCACTTTTTCAGGGGCACTGATCACCGGGGAGCTGTTTTTT.

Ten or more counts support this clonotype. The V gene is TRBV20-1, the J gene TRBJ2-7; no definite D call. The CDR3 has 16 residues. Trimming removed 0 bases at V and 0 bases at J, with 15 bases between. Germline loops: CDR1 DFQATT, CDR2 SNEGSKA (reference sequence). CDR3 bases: TGCAGTGCTAGAGATCATCAGGCCGGCGCCTCCTACGAGCAGTACTTC. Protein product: CSARDHQAGASYEQYF.

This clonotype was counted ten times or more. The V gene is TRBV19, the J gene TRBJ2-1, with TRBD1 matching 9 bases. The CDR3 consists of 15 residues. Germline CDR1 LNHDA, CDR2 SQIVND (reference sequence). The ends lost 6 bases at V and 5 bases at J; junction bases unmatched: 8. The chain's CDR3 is CASSPGTGSNNEQFF. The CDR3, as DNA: TGTGCCAGTAGCCCCGGGACAGGGTCCAACAATGAGCAGTTCTTC.

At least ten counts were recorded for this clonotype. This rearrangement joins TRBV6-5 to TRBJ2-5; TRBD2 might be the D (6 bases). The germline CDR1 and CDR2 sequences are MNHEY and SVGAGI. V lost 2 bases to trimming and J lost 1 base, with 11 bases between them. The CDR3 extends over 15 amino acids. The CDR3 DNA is TGTGCCAGCAGTTACCGGGCGGGACCCCAAGAGACCCAGTACTTC. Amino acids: CASSYRAGPQETQYF.

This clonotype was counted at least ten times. In nucleotides, the CDR3 is TGCGCCAGCAGTGAGTCGAGAGGTTGGAGCACTGAAGCTTTCTTT. This translates into CASSESRGWSTEAFF. The chain couples TRBV10-1 to TRBJ1-1; D call uncertain. The CDR3 has 15 residues. Germline CDR1 and CDR2: WNHNN and SYGVQD (reference sequence). The V and J ends lost 0 bases and 4 bases respectively, with 12 bases between them.

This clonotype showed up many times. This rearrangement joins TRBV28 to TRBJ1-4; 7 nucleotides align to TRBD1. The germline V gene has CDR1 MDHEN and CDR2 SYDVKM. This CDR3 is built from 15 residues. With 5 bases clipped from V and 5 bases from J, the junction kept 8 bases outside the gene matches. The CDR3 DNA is TGTGCCAGCAGTCCTCACAGGGGTGGAAATGAAAAACTGTTTTTT. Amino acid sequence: CASSPHRGGNEKLFF.

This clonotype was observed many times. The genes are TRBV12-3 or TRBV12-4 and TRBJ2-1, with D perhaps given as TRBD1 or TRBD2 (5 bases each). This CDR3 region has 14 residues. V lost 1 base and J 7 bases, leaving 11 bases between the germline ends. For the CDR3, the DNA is TGTGCCAGCAGTTTAGGGGGGAAAGGGAATGAGCAGTTCTTC. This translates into CASSLGGKGNEQFF.

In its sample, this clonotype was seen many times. DNA for the CDR3: TGTGCCAGCAGTGCGTTCGCAGGGCTCTCCTACGAGCAGTACTTC. Protein product: CASSAFAGLSYEQYF. J is TRBJ2-7 and V is TRBV2; tentative D call: TRBD1 (5 bases). The V gene lost 4 bases and the J gene lost 0 bases, with 13 bases spanning the gap. The CDR3 consists of 15 residues. CDR1 is SNHLY, CDR2 FYNNEI, per germline.

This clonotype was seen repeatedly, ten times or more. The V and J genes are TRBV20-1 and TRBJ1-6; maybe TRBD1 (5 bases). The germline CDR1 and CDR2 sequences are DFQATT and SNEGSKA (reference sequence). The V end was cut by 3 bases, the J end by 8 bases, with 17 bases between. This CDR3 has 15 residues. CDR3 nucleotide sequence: TGCAGTGCTAGGGCGGAGGGTGGGACGGATTCACCCCTCCACTTT. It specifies CSARAEGGTDSPLHF.

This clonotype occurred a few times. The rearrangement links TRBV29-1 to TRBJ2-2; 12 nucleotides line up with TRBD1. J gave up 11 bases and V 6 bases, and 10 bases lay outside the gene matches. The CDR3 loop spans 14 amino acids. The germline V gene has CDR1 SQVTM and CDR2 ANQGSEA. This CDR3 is CSVVNGTGGSELFF. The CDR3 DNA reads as TGCAGCGTCGTGAACGGGACAGGGGGCTCTGAGCTGTTTTTT.

The CDR3 spells CASSSRQDSIEKLFF. CDR3 DNA: TGTGCCAGCAGCTCACGACAGGATTCTATTGAAAAACTGTTTTTT. The chain employs TRBV9 and TRBJ1-4, with D perhaps TRBD1 (6 bases). In germline, CDR1 is SGDLS, CDR2 YYNGEE. The CDR3 extends over 15 amino acids. The V gene lost 4 bases and the J gene lost 7 bases, with 17 bases spanning the gap. Together with reference TRBV9 and TRBJ1-4, the CDR3 gives the full variable domain: DSGVTQTPKHLITATGQRVTLRCSPRSGDLSVYWYQQSLDQGLQFLIQYYNGEERAKGNILERFSAQQFPDLHSELNLSSLELGDSALYFCASSSRQDSIEKLFFGSGTQLSVL.

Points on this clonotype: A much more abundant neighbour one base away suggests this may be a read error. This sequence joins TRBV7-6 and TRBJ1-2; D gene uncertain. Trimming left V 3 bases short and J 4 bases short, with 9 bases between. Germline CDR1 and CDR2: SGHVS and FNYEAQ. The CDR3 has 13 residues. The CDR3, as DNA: TGTGCCAGCAGCTTCCCCGGGAGCTATGGCTACACCTTC. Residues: CASSFPGSYGYTF.

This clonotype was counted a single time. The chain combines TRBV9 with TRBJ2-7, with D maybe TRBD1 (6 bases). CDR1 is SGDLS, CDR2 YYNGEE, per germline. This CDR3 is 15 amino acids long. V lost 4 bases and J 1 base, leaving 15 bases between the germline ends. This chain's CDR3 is CASSSLQGRSYEQYF. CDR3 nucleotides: TGTGCCAGCAGCTCTCTACAGGGAAGGTCCTACGAGCAGTACTTC.

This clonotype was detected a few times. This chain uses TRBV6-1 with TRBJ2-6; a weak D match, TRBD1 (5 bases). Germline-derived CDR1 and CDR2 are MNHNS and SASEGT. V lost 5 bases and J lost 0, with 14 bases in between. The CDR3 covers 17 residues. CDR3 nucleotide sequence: TGTGCCAGCAGTCCCCTCCGACAGAACTCTGGGGCCAACGTCCTGACTTTC. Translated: CASSPLRQNSGANVLTF.